The T cell receptor beta chain under discussion was sequenced for a study of T cells in Graves' hyperthyroidism and ophthalmopathy. About the research overall: Sampling of peripheral blood happened at initial diagnosis, prior to any treatment.

The CDR3 runs 20 residues. V trimming: 3 bases; J trimming: 7 bases; junction bases outside the gene matches: 23. In germline, CDR1 is SGHTA, CDR2 FQGNSA. Based on clinical symptoms, serum thyroxine and TRAb, thyroid ultrasound and orbital computed tomography, diagnoses were reached. TCR beta CDR3 regions were amplified from RNA. First-round RT-PCR of the TCR CDR3 relied on the HTBI primer set. In TCRdb, the multiplex PCR reads were re-called with MiXCR into one record per CDR3 protein. The profile shows some 380,000 distinct CDR3 sequences, about 13% of them singletons. Sequenced: blood. The J gene is TRBJ1-2, the V gene TRBV7-2; 10 bases are shared with TRBD1. The TCR was taken from a man aged 25 to 45 with Graves' hyperthyroidism that later progressed to Graves' ophthalmopathy. The DNA for the CDR3 is TGTGCCAGCAGCTTCCCCGAATCCAAGGCCATTGACAGGGGGCGACCTGGCTACACCTTC. It specifies CASSFPESKAIDRGRPGYTF.